The 17 T cell receptor beta chains below were found in one sample sequenced in a study of shared clonotypes between healthy human individuals. Measured with immunoSEQ multiplex PCR; TCRdb has only the in-frame clones, and not every one. The sample comprises 1.5 million to 2.5 million clones, over 85% of which are singletons, and less than 1.5% rests with the top ten. CD45RO negativity and positive selection for CCR7 defined naive CD8 cells, a population that excluded terminally differentiated effector memory CD45RA+ cells. Sequencing input: naive CD8+ T cells sorted from blood. Every receptor here comes from a man younger than 35 in good health.

Only one count was recorded for this clone. This chain links TRBV14 with TRBJ1-6; 7 nucleotides agree with TRBD1. Germline V gene sequence: CDR1 SGHDN, CDR2 FVKESK. The CDR3 runs to 16 residues. V was pared by 1 base and J by 6 bases, with 6 bases of the junction left unmatched. CDR3 coding DNA: TGTGCCAGCAGCCAAGGAACAGGGGCCTTTAATTCACCCCTCCACTTT. Translation: CASSQGTGAFNSPLHF.

The rearrangement links TRBV5-1 to TRBJ1-2; D perhaps matches TRBD1 (5 bases). Trimming stripped 0 bases from V and 2 bases from J, with 11 bases between. The CDR3 totals 15 residues. Germline values: CDR1 SGHRS, CDR2 YFSETQ. The DNA for the CDR3 is TGCGCCAGCAGCTTGGACGGCAGGGCCAACTATGGCTACACCTTC. Translation: CASSLDGRANYGYTF.

V gene TRBV5-6 combines with J gene TRBJ2-7; D unresolved. The CDR3 loop spans 13 amino acids. The V end lost 0 bases, the J end lost 5 bases, and 9 bases lay between the germline ends. The germline V gene has CDR1 SGHDT and CDR2 YYEEEE. The CDR3 DNA is TGTGCCAGCAGCTTGGCCGGGTCCCACGAGCAGTACTTC. Translation: CASSLAGSHEQYF.

This rearrangement joins TRBV27 to TRBJ2-3, with no clear D. V lost 1 base and J 5 bases, leaving 10 bases between the germline ends. The CDR3 is made up of 14 amino acids. Per germline, CDR1 MNHEY and CDR2 SMNVEV (reference sequence). CDR3: CASSLLIERDTQYF. DNA for the CDR3: TGTGCCAGCAGTTTATTAATCGAGAGAGATACGCAGTATTTT.

The V call is TRBV7-2, the J call TRBJ2-7; TRBD1 might be the D (5 bases). Germline lookup yields CDR1 SGHTA and CDR2 FQGNSA. With 5 bases removed from V and 2 bases from J, the gap between germline ends came to 16 bases. The CDR3 runs 15 residues. The DNA of the CDR3 is TGTGCCAGCAGCGCCCCAAACAGGCCTACCTACGAGCAGTACTTC. It yields the protein CASSAPNRPTYEQYF.

CDR3 protein: CASALAGGPQANEQFF. The CDR3 coding sequence is TGTGCCAGCGCCCTAGCGGGAGGGCCCCAGGCAAATGAGCAGTTCTTC. The V gene is TRBV7-9, the J gene TRBJ2-1; 12 bases fit TRBD2. Germline CDR1 and CDR2: SEHNR and FQNEAQ (reference sequence). This CDR3 is built from 16 residues. Losses at the gene ends were 8 bases for V and 7 bases for J; bases not matched to a gene: 12.

V and J are TRBV6-1 and TRBJ1-1; 7 bases align to TRBD1. The CDR3 runs to 14 residues. Trimming took 6 bases from V and 0 from J; bases not matched to a gene: 4. CDR1 is MNHNS and CDR2 is SASEGT in the germline V gene. CDR3 sequence reads: CASSGGTVNTEAFF. CDR3 nucleotide sequence: TGTGCCAGCAGCGGTGGGACAGTGAACACTGAAGCTTTCTTT.

This clone showed up just once. The chain joins TRBV11-2 to TRBJ2-5, with D hard to call. Germline assignment: CDR1 SGHAT and CDR2 FQNNGV. V lost 5 bases to trimming and J lost 4 bases, with 17 bases between them. The CDR3 contains 15 residues. CDR3 protein: CASSPFLEGPETQYF. CDR3 sequence (DNA): TGTGCCAGCAGCCCTTTTCTCGAAGGTCCAGAGACCCAGTACTTC.

V is TRBV30 and J is TRBJ1-2, with TRBD1 matching 11 bases. In germline, CDR1 is GTSNPN, CDR2 SVGIG (reference sequence). CDR3 size: 15 residues. Trimming took 4 bases from V and 4 from J; bases not matched to a gene: 8. The CDR3 sequence is CAWTYGTGGTYGYTF. Here the CDR3 DNA reads TGTGCCTGGACCTACGGGACAGGGGGGACCTATGGCTACACCTTC.

The rearrangement uses TRBV28 and TRBJ1-5; D remains ambiguous. V lost 4 bases to trimming and J lost 9 bases, with 7 bases between them. CDR3 length: 11 amino acids. Germline V gives CDR1 MDHEN, CDR2 SYDVKM. The CDR3 DNA reads TGTGCCAGCAGTTCCGCGGGGCCCCAGCATTTT. Protein product: CASSSAGPQHF.

The genes are TRBV15 and TRBJ2-3, with TRBD2 matching 7 bases. CDR1 is LNHNV and CDR2 is YYDKDF in the germline V gene (reference sequence). Trimming at V came to 5 bases and at J to 2 bases, leaving 13 bases not matched to a gene. The CDR3 is made up of 17 amino acids. CDR3 nucleotide sequence: TGTGCCACCAGCGGATTCTGGAGCGGGGAGACCACAGATACGCAGTATTTT. It specifies CATSGFWSGETTDTQYF.

The rearrangement joins TRBV13 to TRBJ2-7; TRBD1 is a possible D gene (7 bases). The CDR3 loop spans 15 amino acids. The V gene lost 4 bases and the J gene lost 3 bases, with 16 bases spanning the gap. CDR1 is PRHDT and CDR2 is FYEKMQ in the germline V gene (reference sequence). This chain's CDR3 is CASSSINRGLYEQYF. CDR3 bases: TGTGCCAGCAGCTCAATAAACAGGGGACTCTACGAGCAGTACTTC. The entire variable domain, with the rest obtained from reference TRBV13 and TRBJ2-7, is as follows: AAGVIQSPRHLIKEKRETATLKCYPIPRHDTVYWYQQGPGQDPQFLISFYEKMQSDKGSIPDRFSAQQFSDYHSELNMSSLELGDSALYFCASSSINRGLYEQYFGPGTRLTVT.

This chain connects TRBV7-3 to TRBJ2-7; no firm D call. Looked up from germline, CDR1 is SGHTA and CDR2 is FQGTGA. There are 15 residues in the CDR3. The germline V and J ends were trimmed by 2 bases and 2 bases, with 13 bases remaining between them. The CDR3 region is CASSLGPPGPYEQYF. The CDR3 DNA is TGTGCCAGCAGCTTAGGTCCCCCCGGGCCCTACGAGCAGTACTTC. Filled out from reference TRBV7-3 and TRBJ2-7, the complete variable domain reads GAGVSQTPSNKVTEKGKYVELRCDPISGHTALYWYRQSLGQGPEFLIYFQGTGAADDSGLPNDRFFAVRPEGSVSTLKIQRTERGDSAVYLCASSLGPPGPYEQYFGPGTRLTVT.

About this clone itself: This sample includes further DNA sequences coding for the same CDR3. This chain uses TRBV19 with TRBJ2-7; tentatively, D is TRBD2 (6 bases). Germline lookup yields CDR1 LNHDA and CDR2 SQIVND (reference sequence). This CDR3 has 13 residues. The ends were cut back, 1 base at V and 4 bases at J, with 8 bases in the middle. CDR3 sequence (DNA): TGTGCCAGTAGTATAGGTAGCGGTTACGAGCAGTACTTC. Translated, it gives CASSIGSGYEQYF.

The V gene is TRBV27, the J gene TRBJ2-7, with 10 bases matching TRBD1. The CDR3 runs 15 residues. V shed 8 bases and J 1 base; nucleotides not matched to a gene: 8. CDR1 MNHEY and CDR2 SMNVEV come from the germline V gene (reference sequence). The DNA for the CDR3 is TGTGCCAGCGCTTTTACGGGACAGGGGTCCTACGAGCAGTACTTC. It translates to CASAFTGQGSYEQYF.

The J gene is TRBJ2-1, the V gene TRBV6-6; D is undetermined. The CDR3 has 13 amino acids. CDR1 and CDR2 (germline): MNHNY, SVGAGI (reference sequence). Trimming removed 0 bases at V and 8 bases at J, with 8 bases between. For the CDR3, the DNA is TGTGCCAGCAGTTACTCTGTAGGGTATGAGCAGTTCTTC. Translating it yields CASSYSVGYEQFF.

V is TRBV9 and J is TRBJ2-7; weak D call: TRBD1 (6 bases). The CDR3 extends over 13 amino acids. The V end was cut by 3 bases, the J end by 5 bases, with 12 bases between. CDR1 SGDLS and CDR2 YYNGEE come from the germline V gene. The DNA for the CDR3 is TGTGCCAGCAGCGCGGACAGTCCCAACGAGCAGTACTTC. This codes for CASSADSPNEQYF.